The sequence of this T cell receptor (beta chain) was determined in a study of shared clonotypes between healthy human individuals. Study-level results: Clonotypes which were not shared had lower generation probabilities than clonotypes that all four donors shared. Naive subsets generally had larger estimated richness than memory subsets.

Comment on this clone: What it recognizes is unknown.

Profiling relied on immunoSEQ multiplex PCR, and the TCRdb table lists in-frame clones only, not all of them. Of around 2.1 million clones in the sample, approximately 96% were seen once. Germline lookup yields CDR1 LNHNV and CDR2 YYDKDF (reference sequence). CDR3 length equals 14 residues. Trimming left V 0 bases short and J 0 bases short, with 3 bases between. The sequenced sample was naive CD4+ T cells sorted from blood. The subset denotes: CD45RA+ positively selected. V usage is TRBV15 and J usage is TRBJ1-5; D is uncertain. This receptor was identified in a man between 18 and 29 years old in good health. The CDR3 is CATSRDPSNQPQHF. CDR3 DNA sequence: TGTGCCACCAGCAGAGACCCTAGCAATCAGCCCCAGCATTTT. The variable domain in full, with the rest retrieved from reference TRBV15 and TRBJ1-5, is DAMVIQNPRYQVTQFGKPVTLSCSQTLNHNVMYWYQQKSSQAPKLLFHYYDKDFNNEADTPDNFQSRRPNTSFCFLDIRSPGLGDTAMYLCATSRDPSNQPQHFGDGTRLSIL.